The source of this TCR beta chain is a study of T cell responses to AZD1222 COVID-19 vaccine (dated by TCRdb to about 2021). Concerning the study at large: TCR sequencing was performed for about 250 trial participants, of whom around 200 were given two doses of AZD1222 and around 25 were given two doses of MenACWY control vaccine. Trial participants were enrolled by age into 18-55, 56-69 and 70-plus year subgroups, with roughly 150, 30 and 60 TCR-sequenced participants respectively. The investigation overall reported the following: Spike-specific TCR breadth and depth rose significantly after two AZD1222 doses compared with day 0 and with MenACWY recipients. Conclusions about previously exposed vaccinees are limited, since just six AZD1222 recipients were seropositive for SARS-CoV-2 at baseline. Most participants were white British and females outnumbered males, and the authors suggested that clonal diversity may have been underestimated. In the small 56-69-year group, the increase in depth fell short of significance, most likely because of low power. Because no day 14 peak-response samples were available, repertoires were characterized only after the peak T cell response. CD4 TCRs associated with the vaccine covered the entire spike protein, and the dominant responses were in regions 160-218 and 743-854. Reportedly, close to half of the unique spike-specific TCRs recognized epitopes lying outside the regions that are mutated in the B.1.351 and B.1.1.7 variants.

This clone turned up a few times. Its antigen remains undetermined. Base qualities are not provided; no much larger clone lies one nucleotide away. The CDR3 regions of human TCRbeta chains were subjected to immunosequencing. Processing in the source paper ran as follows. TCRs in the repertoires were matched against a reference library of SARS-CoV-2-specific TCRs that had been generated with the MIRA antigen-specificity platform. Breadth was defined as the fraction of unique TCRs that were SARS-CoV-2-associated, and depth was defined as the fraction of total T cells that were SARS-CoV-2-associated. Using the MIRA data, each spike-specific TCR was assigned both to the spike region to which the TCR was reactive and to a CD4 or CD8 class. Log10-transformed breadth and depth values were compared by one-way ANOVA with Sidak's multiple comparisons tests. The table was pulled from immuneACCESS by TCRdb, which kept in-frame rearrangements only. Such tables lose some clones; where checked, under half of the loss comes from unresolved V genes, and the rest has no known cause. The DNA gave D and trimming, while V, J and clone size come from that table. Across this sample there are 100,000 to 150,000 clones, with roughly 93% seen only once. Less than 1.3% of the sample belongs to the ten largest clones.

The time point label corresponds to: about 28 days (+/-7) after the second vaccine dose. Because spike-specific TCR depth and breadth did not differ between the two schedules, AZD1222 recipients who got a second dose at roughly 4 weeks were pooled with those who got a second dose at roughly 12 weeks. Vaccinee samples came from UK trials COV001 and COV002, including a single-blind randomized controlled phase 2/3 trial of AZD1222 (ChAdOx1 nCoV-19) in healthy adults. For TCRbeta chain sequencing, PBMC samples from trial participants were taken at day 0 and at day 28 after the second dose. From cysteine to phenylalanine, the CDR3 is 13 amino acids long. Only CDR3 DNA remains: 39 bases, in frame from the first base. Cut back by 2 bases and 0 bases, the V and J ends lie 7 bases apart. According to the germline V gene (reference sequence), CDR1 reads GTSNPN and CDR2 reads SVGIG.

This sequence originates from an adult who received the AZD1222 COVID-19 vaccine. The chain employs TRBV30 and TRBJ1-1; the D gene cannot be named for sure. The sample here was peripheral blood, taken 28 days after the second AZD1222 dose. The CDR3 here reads CAWSRQLNTEAFF. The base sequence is TGTGCCTGGAGTAGGCAGCTGAACACTGAAGCTTTCTTT.